The rows below give T cell receptor beta chains drawn from one sample of a study of shared clonotypes between healthy human individuals. Libraries were prepared by immunoSEQ multiplex PCR; TCRdb keeps only in-frame clonotypes and omits some of them. The sample carries about 600,000 clones, 95% to 98% recorded once. Material for sequencing was naive CD8+ T cells sorted from blood. The receptors were gathered from a young man in good health. Each CDR3 is given with its conserved first and last residue. Fields, in order: J gene, V gene, clone size, D gene, CDR3 DNA, CDR3 protein. A D gene is named only where the DNA matches it firmly. Only part of the rows carry a size: once, few, many, or a class if the clone is expanded.

j_call: TRBJ1-3
v_call: TRBV11-2
clone_size: NA
d_call: NA
cdr3_nt: TGTGCCAGCAGCCACCCCCAGGGGCCCGTGAGCTCTGGAAACACCATATATTTT
cdr3_aa: CASSHPQGPVSSGNTIYF

j_call: TRBJ2-7
v_call: TRBV7-9
clone_size: NA
d_call: NA
cdr3_nt: TGTGCCAGCAGTATGGGCGGGGCCTACGAGCAGTACTTC
cdr3_aa: CASSMGGAYEQYF

j_call: TRBJ2-3
v_call: TRBV5-1
clone_size: NA
d_call: NA
cdr3_nt: TGCGCCAGCAGCCCGATACAATCTAGCACAGATACGCAGTATTTT
cdr3_aa: CASSPIQSSTDTQYF

j_call: TRBJ1-5
v_call: TRBV4-1
clone_size: NA
d_call: NA
cdr3_nt: TGCGCCAGCAGCCCAATCCAGGGTACTAGCAATCAGCCCCAGCATTTT
cdr3_aa: CASSPIQGTSNQPQHF

j_call: TRBJ2-2
v_call: TRBV28
clone_size: once
d_call: NA
cdr3_nt: TGTGCCAGCAGTTTCCGGCGGGAAATAACCGGGGAGCTGTTTTTT
cdr3_aa: CASSFRREITGELFF

j_call: TRBJ1-2
v_call: TRBV6-1
clone_size: NA
d_call: TRBD1
cdr3_nt: TGTGCCAGCAGTGCCGGGACAGGGGAAGGGAACTATGGCTACACCTTC
cdr3_aa: CASSAGTGEGNYGYTF

j_call: TRBJ2-5
v_call: TRBV9
clone_size: NA
d_call: TRBD2
cdr3_nt: TGTGCCAGCAGCACCCGCCCCCGGGAGGGGAGGGGAGAGACCCAGTACTTC
cdr3_aa: CASSTRPREGRGETQYF

j_call: TRBJ2-7
v_call: TRBV27
clone_size: NA
d_call: TRBD2
cdr3_nt: TGTGCCAGCAGTTTAGGACTAGTTGGGTACGAGCAGTACTTC
cdr3_aa: CASSLGLVGYEQYF

j_call: TRBJ2-2
v_call: TRBV5-1
clone_size: NA
d_call: NA
cdr3_nt: TGCGCCAGCAGCTTCTCTTTCGGGGAGCTGTTTTTT
cdr3_aa: CASSFSFGELFF

j_call: TRBJ2-5
v_call: TRBV7-2
clone_size: NA
d_call: NA
cdr3_nt: TGTGCCAGCAGCTTAGTGGGCCCCGGCCTTGAGACCCAGTACTTC
cdr3_aa: CASSLVGPGLETQYF

j_call: TRBJ2-7
v_call: TRBV9
clone_size: NA
d_call: TRBD1
cdr3_nt: TGTGCCAGCAGCCCCCGACAGGGGAACTACGAGCAGTACTTC
cdr3_aa: CASSPRQGNYEQYF

j_call: TRBJ1-3
v_call: TRBV7-2
clone_size: NA
d_call: NA
cdr3_nt: TGTGCCAGCACAGGGGTAATCGGAAACACCATATATTTT
cdr3_aa: CASTGVIGNTIYF

j_call: TRBJ2-1
v_call: TRBV7-9
clone_size: NA
d_call: NA
cdr3_nt: TGTGCCAGCAGCCCCTCGAATGAGCAGTTCTTC
cdr3_aa: CASSPSNEQFF

j_call: TRBJ2-1
v_call: TRBV2
clone_size: NA
d_call: TRBD2
cdr3_nt: TGTGCCAGCAGTGAAGATAGCCTAGCGGGGGACAATGAGCAGTTCTTC
cdr3_aa: CASSEDSLAGDNEQFF

j_call: TRBJ2-7
v_call: TRBV30
clone_size: NA
d_call: NA
cdr3_nt: TGTGCCTGGAGTGTACTGACCGAGGTTACGGACAAATTATCCTACGAGCAGTACTTC
cdr3_aa: CAWSVLTEVTDKLSYEQYF

j_call: TRBJ1-2
v_call: TRBV10-3
clone_size: NA
d_call: TRBD1
cdr3_nt: TGTGCCATCTGGACAGGGGGCCCCAAGGCTGGCTACACCTTC
cdr3_aa: CAIWTGGPKAGYTF

j_call: TRBJ1-2
v_call: TRBV7-2
clone_size: NA
d_call: NA
cdr3_nt: TGTGCCAGCAGCTTAGGTTCAGGGGTGGATGGCTACACCTTC
cdr3_aa: CASSLGSGVDGYTF

j_call: TRBJ2-7
v_call: TRBV10-3
clone_size: NA
d_call: TRBD1
cdr3_nt: TGTGCCATCAGACCCCGGGACAGAGCCTACGAGCAGTACTTC
cdr3_aa: CAIRPRDRAYEQYF